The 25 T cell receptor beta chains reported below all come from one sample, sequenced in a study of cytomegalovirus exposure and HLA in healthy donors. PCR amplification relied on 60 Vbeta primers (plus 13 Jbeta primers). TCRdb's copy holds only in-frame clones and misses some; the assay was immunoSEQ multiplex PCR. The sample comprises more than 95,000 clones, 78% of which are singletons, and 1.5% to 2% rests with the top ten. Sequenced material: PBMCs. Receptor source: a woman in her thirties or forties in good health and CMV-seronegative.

Here the CDR3 reads CSVEGGGINYGYTF. CDR3 nucleotide sequence: TGCAGCGTTGAAGGGGGGGGAATTAACTATGGCTACACCTTC. The chain has TRBV29-1 and TRBJ1-2; D is possibly TRBD1 (5 bases). This CDR3 has 14 amino acids. Germline CDR1 SQVTM, CDR2 ANQGSEA. With 1 base removed from V and 1 base from J, the gap between germline ends came to 10 bases.

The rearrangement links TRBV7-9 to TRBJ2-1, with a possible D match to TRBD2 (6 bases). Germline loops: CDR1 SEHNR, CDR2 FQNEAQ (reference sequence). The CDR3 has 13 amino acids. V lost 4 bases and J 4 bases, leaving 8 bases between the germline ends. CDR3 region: CASSSGLYNEQFF. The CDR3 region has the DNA TGTGCCAGCAGCTCGGGACTTTACAATGAGCAGTTCTTC.

This CDR3 reads CASSQEGTRNTGELFF. CDR3 DNA sequence: TGTGCCAGCAGCCAAGAAGGGACAAGGAACACCGGGGAGCTGTTTTTT. V is TRBV14 and J is TRBJ2-2; D may be TRBD1 (6 bases). The CDR3 spans 16 residues. V was clipped by 0 bases and J by 1 base, with 9 bases between them. Looked up from germline, CDR1 is SGHDN and CDR2 is FVKESK.

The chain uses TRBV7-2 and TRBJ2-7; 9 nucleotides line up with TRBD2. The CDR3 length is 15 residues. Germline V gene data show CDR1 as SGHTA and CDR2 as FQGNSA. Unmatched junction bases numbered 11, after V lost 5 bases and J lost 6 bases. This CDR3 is CASSPKRSGSFEQYF. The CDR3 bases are TGTGCCAGCAGCCCGAAGCGTAGCGGGAGTTTCGAGCAGTACTTC.

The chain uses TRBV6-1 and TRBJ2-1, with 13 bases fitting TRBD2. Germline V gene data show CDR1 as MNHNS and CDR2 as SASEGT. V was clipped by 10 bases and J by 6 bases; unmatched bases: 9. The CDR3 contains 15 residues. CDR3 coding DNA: TGTGCCACCAGACTAGCGGGAGGATTTGGCAATGAGCAGTTCTTC. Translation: CATRLAGGFGNEQFF.

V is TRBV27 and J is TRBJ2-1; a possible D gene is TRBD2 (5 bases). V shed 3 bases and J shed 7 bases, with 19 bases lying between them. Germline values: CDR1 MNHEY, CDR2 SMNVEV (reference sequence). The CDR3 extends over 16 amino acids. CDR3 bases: TGTGCCAGCAGTTTTGTCGTTCTTGCGGGTGGAAATGAGCAGTTCTTC. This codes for CASSFVVLAGGNEQFF.

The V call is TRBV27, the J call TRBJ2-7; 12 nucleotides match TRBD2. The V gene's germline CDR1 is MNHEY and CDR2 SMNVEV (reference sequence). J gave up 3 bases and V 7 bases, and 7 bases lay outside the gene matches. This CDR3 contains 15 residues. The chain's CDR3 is CASKLTSGSVYEQYF. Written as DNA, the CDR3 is TGTGCCAGCAAGCTGACTAGCGGGAGTGTCTACGAGCAGTACTTC.

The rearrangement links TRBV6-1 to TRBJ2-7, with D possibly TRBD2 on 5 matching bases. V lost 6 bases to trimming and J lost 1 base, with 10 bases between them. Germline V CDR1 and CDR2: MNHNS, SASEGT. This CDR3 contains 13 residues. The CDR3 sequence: CASRVATSYEQYF. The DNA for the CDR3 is TGTGCCAGCAGGGTAGCGACATCCTACGAGCAGTACTTC.

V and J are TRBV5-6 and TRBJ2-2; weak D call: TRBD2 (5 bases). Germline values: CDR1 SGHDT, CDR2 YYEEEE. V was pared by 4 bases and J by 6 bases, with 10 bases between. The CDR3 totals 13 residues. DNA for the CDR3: TGTGCCAGCAGCGGGAGTGGTTCCGGGGAGCTGTTTTTT. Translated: CASSGSGSGELFF.

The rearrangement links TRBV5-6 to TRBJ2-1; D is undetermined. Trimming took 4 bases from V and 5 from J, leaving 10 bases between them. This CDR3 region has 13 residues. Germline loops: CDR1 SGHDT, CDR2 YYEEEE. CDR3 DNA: TGTGCCAGCAGCGTCAACATGGACAATGAGCAGTTCTTC. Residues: CASSVNMDNEQFF.

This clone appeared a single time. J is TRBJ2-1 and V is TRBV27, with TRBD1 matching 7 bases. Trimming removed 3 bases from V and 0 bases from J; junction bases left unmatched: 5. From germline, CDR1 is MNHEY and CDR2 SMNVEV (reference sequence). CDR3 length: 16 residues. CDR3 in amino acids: CASSLRQGVSYNEQFF. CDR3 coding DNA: TGTGCCAGCAGTTTGAGACAGGGCGTCTCCTACAATGAGCAGTTCTTC.

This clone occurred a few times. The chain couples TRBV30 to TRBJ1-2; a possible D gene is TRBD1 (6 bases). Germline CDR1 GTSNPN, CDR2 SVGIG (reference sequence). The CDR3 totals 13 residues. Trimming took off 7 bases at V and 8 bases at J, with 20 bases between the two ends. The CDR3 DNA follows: TGTGCCTCTTATTCTGGGGGCGTATTGGGCTACACCTTC. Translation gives CASYSGGVLGYTF.

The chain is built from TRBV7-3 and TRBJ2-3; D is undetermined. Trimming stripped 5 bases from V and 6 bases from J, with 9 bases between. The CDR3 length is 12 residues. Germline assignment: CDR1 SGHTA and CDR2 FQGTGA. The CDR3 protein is CASSLSRDTQYF. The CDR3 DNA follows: TGTGCCAGCAGCCTCTCGAGGGATACGCAGTATTTT.

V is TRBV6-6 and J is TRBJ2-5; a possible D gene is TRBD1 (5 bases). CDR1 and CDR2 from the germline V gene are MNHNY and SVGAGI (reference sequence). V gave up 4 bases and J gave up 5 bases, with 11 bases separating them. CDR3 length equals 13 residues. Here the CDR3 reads CASSSQVRETQYF. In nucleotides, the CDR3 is TGTGCCAGCAGTTCACAGGTTCGGGAGACCCAGTACTTC.

The CDR3 reads CASRHPDRVSEAFF. CDR3 nucleotide sequence: TGTGCCAGCAGACACCCGGACAGGGTTAGTGAAGCTTTCTTT. The chain recombines TRBV7-9 with TRBJ1-1; 8 bases are shared with TRBD1. Germline V gene sequence: CDR1 SEHNR, CDR2 FQNEAQ (reference sequence). The junction had 10 bases not matched to a gene; V was cut back by 6 bases and J by 7 bases. The CDR3 is 14 amino acids.

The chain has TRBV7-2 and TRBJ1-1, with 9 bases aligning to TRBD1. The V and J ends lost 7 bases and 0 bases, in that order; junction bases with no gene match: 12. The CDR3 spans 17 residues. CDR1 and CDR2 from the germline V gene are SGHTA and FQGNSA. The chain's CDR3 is CASIPPGTGLMNTEAFF. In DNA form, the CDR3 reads TGTGCCAGCATCCCCCCCGGGACAGGGTTGATGAACACTGAAGCTTTCTTT.

The CDR3 DNA follows: TGTGCCAGCCGGCTGGGGAGGGCCGTCTACAATGAGCAGTTCTTC. The encoded protein is CASRLGRAVYNEQFF. The chain links TRBV6-5 to TRBJ2-1, with TRBD2 identical over 7 bases. Germline lookup yields CDR1 MNHEY and CDR2 SVGAGI. V gave up 8 bases and J gave up 3 bases; unmatched junction bases: 10. The CDR3 covers 15 residues.

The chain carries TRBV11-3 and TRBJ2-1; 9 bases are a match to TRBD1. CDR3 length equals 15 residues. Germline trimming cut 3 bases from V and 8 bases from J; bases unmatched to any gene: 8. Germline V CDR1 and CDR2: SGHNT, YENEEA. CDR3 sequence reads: CASSLGQGLGDEQFF. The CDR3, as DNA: TGTGCCAGCAGCTTGGGACAGGGTCTTGGCGATGAGCAGTTCTTC.

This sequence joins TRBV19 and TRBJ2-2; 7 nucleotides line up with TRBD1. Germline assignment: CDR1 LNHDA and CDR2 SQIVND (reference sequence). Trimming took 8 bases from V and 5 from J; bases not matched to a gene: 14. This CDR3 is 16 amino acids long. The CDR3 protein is CASEGWGRGITGELFF. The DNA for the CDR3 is TGTGCCAGTGAAGGCTGGGGCAGGGGGATTACCGGGGAGCTGTTTTTT.

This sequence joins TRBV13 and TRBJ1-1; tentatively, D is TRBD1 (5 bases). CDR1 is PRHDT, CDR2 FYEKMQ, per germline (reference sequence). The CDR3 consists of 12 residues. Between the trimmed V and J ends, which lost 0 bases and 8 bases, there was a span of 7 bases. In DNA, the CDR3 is TGTGCCAGCAGCTTAGGGACAGAGGAAGCTTTCTTT. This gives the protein CASSLGTEEAFF.

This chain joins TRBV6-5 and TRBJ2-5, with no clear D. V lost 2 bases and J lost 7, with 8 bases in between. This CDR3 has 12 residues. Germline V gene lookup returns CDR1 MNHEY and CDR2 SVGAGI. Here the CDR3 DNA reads TGTGCCAGCAGTTACGACTTGGTGACCCAGTACTTC. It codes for CASSYDLVTQYF.

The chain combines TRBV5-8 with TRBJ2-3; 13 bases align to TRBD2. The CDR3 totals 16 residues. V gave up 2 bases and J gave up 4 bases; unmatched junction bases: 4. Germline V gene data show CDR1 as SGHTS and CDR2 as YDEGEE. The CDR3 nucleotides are TGTGCCAGCAGCTTCGGACTAGCGGGAGCGTCAGATACGCAGTATTTT. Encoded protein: CASSFGLAGASDTQYF.

CDR3 coding DNA: TGTGCCAGCAGCTTAGGGGACAGGGCAACGGACACCATATATTTT. Translating it yields CASSLGDRATDTIYF. The chain recombines TRBV7-3 with TRBJ1-3; 9 bases are a match to TRBD1. Germline CDR1 SGHTA, CDR2 FQGTGA. The CDR3 length is 15 residues. Unmatched junction bases numbered 7, after V lost 2 bases and J lost 8 bases.

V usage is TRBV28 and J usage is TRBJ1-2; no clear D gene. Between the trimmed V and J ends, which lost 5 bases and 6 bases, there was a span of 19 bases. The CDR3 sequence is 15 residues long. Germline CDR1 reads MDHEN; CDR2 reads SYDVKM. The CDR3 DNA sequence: TGTGCCAGCAGTCTAAGCCCCTACAGAAGTCATGGCTACACCTTC. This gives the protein CASSLSPYRSHGYTF.

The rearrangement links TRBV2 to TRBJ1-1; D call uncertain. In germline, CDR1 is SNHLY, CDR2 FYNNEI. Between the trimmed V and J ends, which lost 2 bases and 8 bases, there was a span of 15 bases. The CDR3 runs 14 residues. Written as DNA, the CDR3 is TGTGCCAGCAGTGAACCAGGTTCCATCATCGAAGCTTTCTTT. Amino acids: CASSEPGSIIEAFF.